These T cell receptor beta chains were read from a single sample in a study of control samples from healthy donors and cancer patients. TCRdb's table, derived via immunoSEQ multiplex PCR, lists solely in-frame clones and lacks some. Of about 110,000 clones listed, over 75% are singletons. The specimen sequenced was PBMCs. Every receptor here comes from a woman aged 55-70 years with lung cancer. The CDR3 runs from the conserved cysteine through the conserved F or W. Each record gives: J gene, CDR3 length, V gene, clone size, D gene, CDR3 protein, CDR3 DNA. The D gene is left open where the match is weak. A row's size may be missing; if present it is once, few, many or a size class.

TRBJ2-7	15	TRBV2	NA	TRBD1	CASSELGQTTYEQYF	TGTGCCAGCAGTGAACTGGGACAGACAACCTACGAGCAGTACTTC
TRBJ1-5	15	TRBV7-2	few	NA	CASSSGGRVGQPQHF	TGTGCCAGCAGCTCGGGGGGAAGGGTGGGTCAGCCCCAGCATTTT
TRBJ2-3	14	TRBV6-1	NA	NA	CASSEGVGTDTQYF	TGTGCCAGCAGTGAAGGGGTCGGCACAGATACGCAGTATTTT
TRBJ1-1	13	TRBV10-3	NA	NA	CAIGGGVSAEAFF	TGTGCCATCGGCGGCGGGGTATCGGCTGAAGCTTTCTTT
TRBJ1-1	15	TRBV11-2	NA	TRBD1	CASSLATGWNTEAFF	TGTGCCAGCAGCTTAGCGACAGGGTGGAACACTGAAGCTTTCTTT
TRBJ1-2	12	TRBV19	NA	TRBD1	CASSPGQGGYTF	TGTGCCAGTAGTCCGGGACAGGGCGGCTACACCTTC
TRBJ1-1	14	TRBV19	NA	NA	CASSREGTLAEAFF	TGTGCCAGTAGTCGCGAAGGCACTTTAGCTGAAGCTTTCTTT
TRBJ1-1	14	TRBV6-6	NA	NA	CASSTAAMNTEAFF	TGTGCCAGCAGTACCGCGGCCATGAACACTGAAGCTTTCTTT
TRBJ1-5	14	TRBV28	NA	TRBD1	CASRSTTGYQPQHF	TGTGCCAGCAGGAGCACGACAGGGTATCAGCCCCAGCATTTT
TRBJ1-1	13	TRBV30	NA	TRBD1	CAWTGQGGTEAFF	TGTGCCTGGACGGGACAGGGGGGCACTGAAGCTTTCTTT
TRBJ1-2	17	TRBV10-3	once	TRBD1	CAISESSRGAANYGYTF	TGTGCCATCAGTGAGTCTTCCAGGGGGGCAGCTAACTATGGCTACACCTTC
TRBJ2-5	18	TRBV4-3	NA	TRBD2	CASSQALAGGPRQETQYF	TGCGCCAGCAGCCAAGCCTTAGCGGGGGGGCCGAGGCAAGAGACCCAGTACTTC
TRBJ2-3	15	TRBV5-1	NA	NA	CASSLGGKSPDTQYF	TGCGCCAGCAGCTTGGGCGGGAAAAGCCCAGATACGCAGTATTTT
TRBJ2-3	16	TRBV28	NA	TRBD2	CASSFSLAGNTDTQYF	TGTGCCAGCAGTTTTTCACTAGCGGGAAACACAGATACGCAGTATTTT
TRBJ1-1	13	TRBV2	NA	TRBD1	CASSPGQKLEAFF	TGTGCCAGCAGTCCGGGACAGAAACTTGAAGCTTTCTTT
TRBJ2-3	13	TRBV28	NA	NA	CASSLSDPRTQYF	TGTGCCAGCAGTTTATCGGACCCCCGTACGCAGTATTTT
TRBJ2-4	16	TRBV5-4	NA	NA	CASSPGGGATKNIQYF	TGTGCCAGCAGTCCCGGTGGGGGGGCAACCAAAAACATTCAGTACTTC
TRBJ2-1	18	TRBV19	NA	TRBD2	CASSIFGGTSGKYNEQFF	TGTGCCAGTAGTATTTTCGGAGGGACTAGCGGCAAATACAATGAGCAGTTCTTC
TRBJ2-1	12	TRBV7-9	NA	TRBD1	CASSLEDRPPFF	TGTGCCAGCAGCTTAGAGGACAGGCCCCCGTTCTTC
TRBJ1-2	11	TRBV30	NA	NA	CAWSTSQGYTF	TGTGCCTGGAGTACGAGCCAGGGCTACACCTTC
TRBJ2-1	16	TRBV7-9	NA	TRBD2	CASSLSSGGVYNEQFF	TGTGCCAGCAGCTTAAGCAGCGGGGGGGTTTACAATGAGCAGTTCTTC
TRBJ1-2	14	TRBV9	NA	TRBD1	CASSVGTGNYGYTF	TGTGCCAGCAGCGTGGGGACAGGGAACTATGGCTACACCTTC
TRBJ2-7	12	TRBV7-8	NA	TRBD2	CASISGRYEQYF	TGTGCCAGCATCAGCGGGAGGTACGAGCAGTACTTC
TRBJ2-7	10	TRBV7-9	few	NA	CASSGYEQYF	TGTGCCAGCAGCGGGTACGAGCAGTACTTC
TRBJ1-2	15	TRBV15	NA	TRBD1	CATSSNDRGLYGYTF	TGTGCCACCAGCAGCAATGACAGGGGGCTATATGGCTACACCTTC
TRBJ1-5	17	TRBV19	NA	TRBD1	CASSTTGTGVIGQPQHF	TGTGCCAGTAGTACCACCGGGACAGGGGTTATCGGCCAGCCCCAGCATTTT
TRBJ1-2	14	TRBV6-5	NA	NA	CASIKAGRADGYTF	TGTGCCAGCATAAAAGCAGGCCGCGCGGATGGCTACACCTTC
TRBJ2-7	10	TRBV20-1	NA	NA	CRVDIYEQYF	TGCAGAGTGGACATCTACGAGCAGTACTTC
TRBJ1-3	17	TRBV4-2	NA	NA	CASSQDQGSLVVNTIYF	TGTGCCAGCAGCCAAGATCAGGGATCCCTAGTGGTAAACACCATATATTTT
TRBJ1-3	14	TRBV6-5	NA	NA	CASSDYSSGNTIYF	TGTGCCAGCAGCGACTATAGCTCTGGAAACACCATATATTTT
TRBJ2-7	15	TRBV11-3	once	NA	CASSLSRTQSGEQYF	TGTGCCAGCAGCTTATCCCGGACCCAGAGCGGCGAGCAGTACTTC
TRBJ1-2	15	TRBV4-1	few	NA	CASSQDGQRSFGYTF	TGCGCCAGCAGCCAGGACGGACAGCGGTCTTTTGGCTACACCTTC
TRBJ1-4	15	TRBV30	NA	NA	CAWSAGSGNNEKLFF	TGTGCCTGGAGTGCAGGGTCGGGTAATAATGAAAAACTGTTTTTT
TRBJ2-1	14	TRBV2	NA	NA	CASSEAFRGNEQFF	TGTGCCAGCAGTGAAGCGTTCAGGGGTAATGAGCAGTTCTTC
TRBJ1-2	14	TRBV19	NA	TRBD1	CASSRDSTNYGYTF	TGTGCCAGTAGTAGGGACAGCACTAACTATGGCTACACCTTC
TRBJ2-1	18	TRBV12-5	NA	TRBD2	CASGLGLSTSGENNEQFF	TGTGCTAGTGGTTTGGGTCTTTCGACTAGCGGGGAGAACAATGAGCAGTTCTTC
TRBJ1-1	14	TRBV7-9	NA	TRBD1	CASSLRQGGTEAFF	TGTGCCAGCAGTCTACGACAGGGAGGGACTGAAGCTTTCTTT
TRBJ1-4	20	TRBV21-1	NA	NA	CASSKAEGQFRQNSREKLFF	TGTGCCAGCAGCAAAGCCGAAGGACAGTTCCGCCAAAATTCGCGTGAAAAACTGTTTTTT
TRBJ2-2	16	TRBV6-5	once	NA	CASSYTGRVIAGELFF	TGTGCCAGCAGTTACACCGGCAGGGTAATCGCCGGGGAGCTGTTTTTT
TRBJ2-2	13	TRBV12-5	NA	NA	CASGREGAGELFF	TGTGCTAGTGGCAGGGAGGGGGCCGGGGAGCTGTTTTTT
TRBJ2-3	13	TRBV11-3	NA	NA	CASSLGTSDTQYF	TGTGCCAGCAGCTTAGGGACATCAGATACGCAGTATTTT
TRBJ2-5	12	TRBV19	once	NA	CASTGPRETQYF	TGTGCCAGTACCGGGCCGAGGGAGACCCAGTACTTC
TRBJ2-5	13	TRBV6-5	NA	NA	CASSHRVKETQYF	TGTGCCAGCAGCCACCGAGTAAAAGAGACCCAGTACTTC
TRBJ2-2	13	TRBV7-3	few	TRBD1	CASSRTGPGELFF	TGTGCCAGCAGTCGGACAGGGCCCGGGGAGCTGTTTTTT
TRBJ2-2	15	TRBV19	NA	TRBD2	CASRRLAGFTGELFF	TGTGCCAGTAGAAGGCTAGCGGGTTTCACCGGGGAGCTGTTTTTT